The 21 T cell receptor beta chains listed next were all sequenced from one sample in a study of cytomegalovirus exposure and HLA in healthy donors. 13 Jbeta primers and 60 Vbeta primers were used for the PCR. Method: immunoSEQ multiplex PCR; TCRdb's copy keeps in-frame clones and lacks some. Found here are under 90,000 clones; the top ten clones hold 6% to 8%. Material: PBMCs. The source is a female donor in good health and CMV-seropositive.

The chain joins TRBV29-1 to TRBJ1-1; 7 bases agree with TRBD1. This CDR3 contains 14 residues. Germline CDR1 and CDR2: SQVTM and ANQGSEA. Unmatched junction bases numbered 8, after V lost 7 bases and J lost 0 bases. CDR3 residues: CSATKGQMNTEAFF. The CDR3 DNA follows: TGCAGCGCTACCAAGGGACAGATGAACACTGAAGCTTTCTTT.

The V and J genes are TRBV7-5 and TRBJ2-5; the table names TRBD1, a call not compared with the DNA. TRBV7-5 is a known pseudogene. The CDR3 runs to 13 residues. DNA for the CDR3: TGTGCCAGAGGCCGACAGGGGGGAGAGACCCAGTACTTC. Translation gives CARGRQGGETQYF.

The chain is built from TRBV6-5 and TRBJ1-1; D remains ambiguous. The CDR3 sequence is 15 residues long. CDR1 MNHEY and CDR2 SVGAGI come from the germline V gene. The V gene lost 6 bases and the J gene lost 2 bases, with 16 bases spanning the gap. CDR3: CASRPSYLANTEAFF. The CDR3 region has the DNA TGTGCCAGCAGGCCTTCCTACCTAGCTAACACTGAAGCTTTCTTT.

The CDR3 here is CASSPANARVSGKNQPQHF. The CDR3 region has the DNA TGTGCCAGCTCACCAGCGAATGCCAGGGTCTCAGGGAAAAATCAGCCCCAGCATTTT. The V and J genes are TRBV18 and TRBJ1-5; D may be TRBD1 (5 bases). The CDR3 totals 19 residues. Between the trimmed V and J ends, which lost 2 bases and 4 bases, there was a span of 24 bases. The V gene's germline CDR1 is KGHSH and CDR2 LQKENI.

CDR3 nucleotide sequence: TGTGCCTGGGCCTTCACTAGCGGCAAGCAGTTCTTC. Its protein is CAWAFTSGKQFF. The gene calls are TRBV30 and TRBJ2-1; TRBD2 agrees at 8 bases. CDR3 size: 12 residues. With 5 bases clipped from V and 11 bases from J, the junction kept 8 bases outside the gene matches. The germline V gene has CDR1 GTSNPN and CDR2 SVGIG (reference sequence).

The J gene is TRBJ1-2, the V gene TRBV21-1; TRBD1 is the table's D call and was not checked against the DNA. TRBV21-1 is a pseudogene segment. There are 15 residues in the CDR3. This CDR3 is CASSTRDRVRYGYTF. The CDR3, as DNA: TGTGCCAGCAGCACCCGGGACAGGGTGCGCTATGGCTACACCTTC.

V is TRBV18 and J is TRBJ2-1; 7 nucleotides match TRBD1. After removal of 1 base from V and 4 bases from J, the junction contained 7 bases not matched to a gene. The germline gives CDR1 KGHSH, CDR2 LQKENI. The CDR3 extends over 16 amino acids. CDR3: CASSPLEGQPYNEQFF. The CDR3 DNA reads as TGTGCCAGCTCACCACTAGAGGGACAGCCTTACAATGAGCAGTTCTTC.

This rearrangement joins TRBV29-1 to TRBJ1-2; D not certain. With 3 bases removed from V and 1 base from J, the gap between germline ends came to 9 bases. This CDR3 spans 13 amino acids. Germline CDR1 is SQVTM and CDR2 is ANQGSEA. The CDR3 spells CSVEGGFNYGYTF. In nucleotides, the CDR3 is TGCAGCGTTGAGGGAGGGTTTAACTATGGCTACACCTTC.

The rearrangement links TRBV6-5 to TRBJ2-1; D unresolved. Germline CDR1 and CDR2: MNHEY and SVGAGI. This CDR3 contains 13 residues. V shed 6 bases and J shed 6 bases, with 12 bases lying between them. In nucleotides, the CDR3 is TGTGCCAGCAGCCTGAACTCTGGCAATGAGCAGTTCTTC. Its translation is CASSLNSGNEQFF.

The chain recombines TRBV4-2 with TRBJ1-1; no definite D call. V was pared by 2 bases and J by 4 bases, with 5 bases between. Germline V lookup: CDR1 LGHNA, CDR2 YNFKEQ. The CDR3 has 12 amino acids. The DNA of the CDR3 is TGTGCCAGCAGCCAAACGAGCACTGAAGCTTTCTTT. This gives the protein CASSQTSTEAFF.

The chain is built from TRBV5-4 and TRBJ2-7, with 10 bases aligning to TRBD1. Germline CDR1 SGHNT, CDR2 YYREEE (reference sequence). After removal of 4 bases from V and 1 base from J, the junction contained 2 bases not matched to a gene. CDR3 size: 14 residues. CDR3 DNA: TGTGCCAGCAGCAAGGACAGGGGGTCCTACGAGCAGTACTTC. This translates into CASSKDRGSYEQYF.

This rearrangement joins TRBV6-5 to TRBJ1-2, with TRBD1 identical over 7 bases. CDR1 and CDR2 (germline): MNHEY, SVGAGI. CDR3 length: 15 residues. V lost 5 bases and J lost 8; bases outside the gene matches: 14. CDR3 DNA: TGTGCCAGCAGTCTGACGGGACAGATCCCAGGGGGCTACACCTTC. It encodes CASSLTGQIPGGYTF.

The chain couples TRBV6-5 to TRBJ1-4, with TRBD1 matching 9 bases. This CDR3 is built from 16 residues. V gave up 4 bases and J gave up 2 bases; unmatched junction bases: 5. Per germline, CDR1 MNHEY and CDR2 SVGAGI. The CDR3 sequence: CASSLTGGSTNEKLFF. The CDR3 coding sequence is TGTGCCAGCAGTTTGACAGGGGGAAGTACTAATGAAAAACTGTTTTTT.

The rearrangement uses TRBV2 and TRBJ1-1, with D uncertain. This CDR3 contains 13 residues. Germline loops: CDR1 SNHLY, CDR2 FYNNEI. Trimming stripped 8 bases from V and 0 bases from J, with 10 bases between. CDR3 amino acids: CASQSGLNTEAFF. CDR3 DNA: TGTGCCAGCCAGAGCGGCCTGAACACTGAAGCTTTCTTT. Supplemented by reference TRBV2 and TRBJ1-1, the full variable domain reads EPEVTQTPSHQVTQMGQEVILRCVPISNHLYFYWYRQILGQKVEFLVSFYNNEISEKSEIFDDQFSVERPDGSNFTLKIRSTKLEDSAMYFCASQSGLNTEAFFGQGTRLTVV.

V gene TRBV7-8 combines with J gene TRBJ2-1; 8 bases match TRBD1. The CDR3 totals 15 residues. V lost 7 bases, J lost 8 bases, and 13 bases stayed unmatched. CDR1 SGHVS and CDR2 FQNEAQ come from the germline V gene. The CDR3: CASTFSTGVGDEQFF. The CDR3 nucleotides read TGTGCCAGCACCTTCTCGACAGGGGTGGGCGATGAGCAGTTCTTC.

V is TRBV18 and J is TRBJ1-2; D call uncertain. The CDR3 runs 15 residues. Trimming cost V 2 bases and J 2 bases, with 12 bases left between them. Per germline, CDR1 KGHSH and CDR2 LQKENI. The CDR3 nucleotides are TGTGCCAGCTCACCAAGATGGAGGGAAAACTATGGCTACACCTTC. Its protein is CASSPRWRENYGYTF.

J is TRBJ2-5 and V is TRBV7-2; 10 nucleotides match TRBD2. Looked up from germline, CDR1 is SGHTA and CDR2 is FQGNSA. J was trimmed by 5 bases and V by 0 bases; bases with no gene match: 3. This CDR3 region has 15 residues. The CDR3 DNA follows: TGTGCCAGCAGCTTAGCTAAGACTAGCGGGGAGACCCAGTACTTC. Protein sequence: CASSLAKTSGETQYF.

V is TRBV10-3 and J is TRBJ2-7; D gene ambiguous. This CDR3 comprises 11 residues. The germline CDR1 and CDR2 sequences are ENHRY and SYGVKD. Between the trimmed V and J ends, which lost 8 bases and 5 bases, there was a span of 10 bases. In nucleotides, the CDR3 is TGTGCCATCGGGCAGCTTAACGAGCAGTACTTC. Protein sequence: CAIGQLNEQYF.

V is TRBV30 and J is TRBJ2-4; 12 bases align to TRBD1. In germline, CDR1 is GTSNPN, CDR2 SVGIG (reference sequence). V lost 3 bases and J lost 2; bases outside the gene matches: 5. The CDR3 contains 16 residues. This CDR3 is CAWSLGQGASKNIQYF. The CDR3, as DNA: TGTGCCTGGAGCCTGGGACAGGGGGCTTCCAAAAACATTCAGTACTTC. Using reference TRBV30 and TRBJ2-4 for the parts outside the CDR3, the full variable domain is SQTIHQWPATLVQPVGSPLSLECTVEGTSNPNLYWYRQAAGRGLQLLFYSVGIGQISSEVPQNLSASRPQDRQFILSSKKLLLSDSGFYLCAWSLGQGASKNIQYFGAGTRLSVL.

The chain links TRBV4-3 to TRBJ2-2, with 14 bases that match TRBD2. Per germline, CDR1 LGHNA and CDR2 YSLEER. This CDR3 has 18 amino acids. Unmatched junction bases numbered 8, after V lost 4 bases and J lost 4 bases. In DNA form, the CDR3 reads TGCGCCAGCAGCCTCAGTCCCGGGACTAGCGGGGGCACCGGGGAGCTGTTTTTT. This translates into CASSLSPGTSGGTGELFF.

The genes are TRBV29-1 and TRBJ2-7; possibly TRBD1 for D (6 bases). CDR3 length: 12 amino acids. The V gene's germline CDR1 is SQVTM and CDR2 ANQGSEA. V gave up 4 bases and J gave up 3 bases, with 10 bases separating them. This CDR3 reads CSVGQVGYEQYF. DNA for the CDR3: TGCAGCGTTGGACAGGTCGGCTACGAGCAGTACTTC.